The 6 T cell receptor beta chains given below trace back to one sample, sequenced in a study of T cell clonality in common variable immunodeficiency. The table came from immunoSEQ multiplex PCR; TCRdb's copy has only in-frame clones and leaves some out. The sample lists approximately 45,000 clones, none appearing once, the ten largest making up about 1.9%. Sequenced material: peripheral blood mononuclear cells. All receptors derive from a person aged 18 to 75 in good health.

This clone was observed many times. Coverage ceases 3 residues before the CDR3 finishes, and the germline J gene fills in the end. V and J are TRBV3-1 (or the pseudogene TRBV3-2) and TRBJ2-6, with D possibly being TRBD1 (6 bases). The V gene lost 7 bases and the J gene lost 2 bases, with 12 bases spanning the gap. The CDR3 is made up of 15 amino acids. The V gene's germline CDR1 is LGHDT and CDR2 YNNKEL (reference sequence). The sequenced CDR3 bases are TGTGCCAGCACCTCAGGGGTCGCTGGGGCCAACGTC. Translation gives CASTSGVAGANV. The complete CDR3 reads CASTSGVAGANVLTF.

This clone was seen at least ten times. The read halts 3 residues ahead of the CDR3 end, with the missing end drawn from the germline J gene. The rearrangement links TRBV4-1 to TRBJ1-3; no firm D call. Germline assignment: CDR1 MGHRA and CDR2 YSYEKL. Trimming cost V 0 bases and J 4 bases, with 10 bases left between them. CDR3 length: 15 residues. CDR3 protein: CASSQDKAEGNTIYF. The CDR3 bases that were read are TGCGCCAGCAGCCAAGATAAGGCAGAAGGAAACACC.

This clone was seen at least ten times. The read gets to within 3 residues of the CDR3 end, and the germline J gene fills in the rest. The V and J genes are TRBV5-5 and TRBJ2-1; the match to TRBD2 covers 7 bases. J gave up 4 bases and V 0 bases, and 1 base lay outside the gene matches. CDR3 length: 14 residues. Germline V gives CDR1 SGHKS, CDR2 YYEKEE (reference sequence). The CDR3 region is CASSLASGYNEQFF. The CDR3 DNA, read in part, is TGTGCCAGCAGCTTGGCTAGCGGATACAATGAG.

The sample holds many counts of this clone. The missing CDR3 end, 3 residues past where the read stops, is filled in from the germline J gene. The chain couples TRBV5-1 to TRBJ2-3, with 7 bases identical to TRBD2. V was pared by 5 bases and J by 1 base, with 7 bases of the junction left unmatched. The CDR3 extends over 15 amino acids. The germline gives CDR1 SGHRS, CDR2 YFSETQ. The covered CDR3 bases are TGCGCCAGCAGACCGTGGGGGGGTGGCACAGATACG. Residues: CASRPWGGGTDT. The whole CDR3 is CASRPWGGGTDTQYF.

This clone showed up just a few times. Partial CDR3 DNA: TGCGCCAGCAGTGAGCGACAGGGGGGTGGGCCC. Its translation: CASSERQGGGP. The whole CDR3 sequence is CASSERQGGGPQHF. The chain couples TRBV10-2 to TRBJ1-5; 9 bases are a match to TRBD1. The read terminates 3 residues ahead of where the CDR3 ends, so the germline J gene completes it. The V segment lost 2 bases and the J segment 9 bases; nucleotides outside the gene matches: 5. Per germline, CDR1 WSHSY and CDR2 SAAADI. This CDR3 region has 14 residues.

This clone was picked up many times. The covered CDR3 bases are TGCGCCAGCAGCCCGCCCGGGACTAGCGGAAACAATGAG. Translation gives CASSPPGTSGNNE. The full CDR3 sequence reads CASSPPGTSGNNEQFF. This chain uses TRBV5-1 with TRBJ2-1; 11 bases map to TRBD2. The read ends 3 residues shy of where the CDR3 ends; the end is completed using the germline J gene. The CDR3 runs to 16 residues. Germline-derived CDR1 and CDR2 are SGHRS and YFSETQ. J gave up 5 bases and V 4 bases, and 8 bases lay outside the gene matches.